The subject of this entry is one T cell receptor (beta chain). What it binds is not known. The sample is drawn from a study of T cell repertoires in cytomegalovirus infection. V was cut by 5 bases and J by 2 bases, with 22 bases left in between. CDR3 length: 17 amino acids. The germline V gene has CDR1 SNHLY and CDR2 FYNNEI. Via MiXCR, TCRdb re-called the reads, giving one row per CDR3 protein. The data hold about 350,000 distinct CDR3 sequences, with nearly 35% observed a single time. Findings and caveats of the study: Pooled public TCR beta family frequency picked out CMV carriers with the relevant HLA.

The clonotype was recovered from a human donor in good health (CMV status not recorded). Some clones in this sample may be carry-over from other donors' samples. This chain uses TRBV2 with TRBJ2-7; D tentatively reads TRBD1 or TRBD2 (5 bases each). The sequencing here drew on cultured PBMCs, taken from culture after CMV antigen stimulation. CDR3 amino acids: CASSRDVRSTLPYEQYV. CDR3 nucleotide sequence: TGTGCCAGCAGTAGGGACGTGCGTAGTACCCTTCCCTACGAGCAGTACGTC.